These 23 T cell receptor beta chains originate from one sample sequenced in a study of human T cells and chemical hapten exposure. TCRdb redid the calling of the RACE reads with MiXCR, one entry per CDR3 protein. The sample includes 110,000 or so distinct CDR3 sequences, under 40% of them seen just once. Time point noted: patch test 3, about 24 weeks after DPC sensitization. Treatment reported: therapeutic diphenylcyclopropenone sensitization with weekly scalp DPC. The material was whole blood, obtained in connection with sensitization to the hapten diphenylcyclopropenone (DPC). These TCRs come from a man aged 40-49 years with alopecia areata. Some clones in this sample may be carry-over from other donors' samples.

This clonotype was observed at least ten times. V usage is TRBV7-8 and J usage is TRBJ2-3; the D gene is possibly TRBD2 (6 bases). Germline CDR1 SGHVS, CDR2 FQNEAQ. The CDR3 has 18 residues. V was clipped by 2 bases and J by 1 base, with 19 bases between them. The CDR3 is CASSLSHSGEGGTDTQYF. CDR3 coding DNA: TGTGCCAGCAGCTTAAGTCATTCGGGGGAAGGTGGCACAGATACGCAGTATTTT.

This clonotype was detected many times. The chain joins TRBV6-2 or TRBV6-3 to TRBJ2-3; D perhaps matches TRBD2 (6 bases). Germline assignment: CDR1 MNHEY and CDR2 SVGEGT. V shed 10 bases and J shed 4 bases, with 21 bases lying between them. This CDR3 contains 15 residues. CDR3 in amino acids: CAISEAGRSPDTQYF. Written as DNA, the CDR3 is TGTGCCATCTCCGAAGCGGGCCGAAGCCCAGATACGCAGTATTTT.

This chain links TRBV24-1 with TRBJ2-5, with TRBD1 matching 9 bases. The V gene end was trimmed by 7 bases and the J gene end by 5 bases; junction bases not matched to a gene: 10. The CDR3 has 15 amino acids. The germline CDR1 and CDR2 sequences are KGHDR and SFDVKD. In DNA, the CDR3 is TGTGCCACCAGCGCGGGACAGGGTGTGATTGAGACCCAGTACTTC. The encoded protein is CATSAGQGVIETQYF.

This chain connects TRBV7-2 to TRBJ2-1, with TRBD2 identical over 11 bases. V gave up 2 bases and J gave up 6 bases; unmatched junction bases: 12. The CDR3 is made up of 18 amino acids. Germline loops: CDR1 SGHTA, CDR2 FQGNSA. The CDR3: CASSLKMVLAGGSNEQFF. CDR3 DNA sequence: TGTGCCAGCAGCTTAAAAATGGTCCTAGCGGGAGGATCCAATGAGCAGTTCTTC.

This chain joins TRBV27 and TRBJ1-1; 7 bases match TRBD1. Looked up from germline, CDR1 is MNHEY and CDR2 is SMNVEV (reference sequence). The length of the CDR3 is 15 residues. Trimming removed 5 bases from V and 1 base from J; junction bases left unmatched: 7. The CDR3 reads CASSIGQASNTEAFF. In DNA, the CDR3 is TGTGCCAGCAGTATAGGACAGGCTTCGAACACTGAAGCTTTCTTT.

J is TRBJ1-1 and V is TRBV11-2, with 7 bases fitting TRBD1. Trimming removed 5 bases from V and 1 base from J; junction bases left unmatched: 10. CDR3 size: 16 residues. Germline values: CDR1 SGHAT, CDR2 FQNNGV. The CDR3 DNA sequence: TGTGCCAGCAGCGTGGGGGCAGGGGGGTGGAACACTGAAGCTTTCTTT. It is translated as CASSVGAGGWNTEAFF.

The sample holds a few counts of this clonotype. This chain uses TRBV20-1 with TRBJ2-2; TRBD1 is a possible D gene (8 bases). V gave up 3 bases and J gave up 3 bases, with 14 bases separating them. CDR3 length: 15 amino acids. The germline V gene encodes CDR1 DFQATT and CDR2 SNEGSKA (reference sequence). The CDR3: CSASWTGRDTGELFF. In DNA form, the CDR3 reads TGCAGTGCTAGCTGGACAGGGAGGGACACCGGGGAGCTGTTTTTT.

The chain is built from TRBV9 and TRBJ2-1; 8 nucleotides agree with TRBD2. The CDR3 has 14 amino acids. The germline V gene encodes CDR1 SGDLS and CDR2 YYNGEE. V gave up 2 bases and J gave up 8 bases; unmatched junction bases: 6. CDR3 sequence: CASSVGTRSDEQFF. DNA of the CDR3: TGTGCCAGCAGCGTCGGGACTAGATCGGATGAGCAGTTCTTC. The complete variable domain, with remaining parts taken from reference TRBV9 and TRBJ2-1, reads DSGVTQTPKHLITATGQRVTLRCSPRSGDLSVYWYQQSLDQGLQFLIQYYNGEERAKGNILERFSAQQFPDLHSELNLSSLELGDSALYFCASSVGTRSDEQFFGPGTRLTVL.

This clonotype was seen more than once but under ten times. This sequence joins TRBV7-9 and TRBJ2-5; weak D call: TRBD1 (5 bases). Germline-derived CDR1 and CDR2 are SEHNR and FQNEAQ (reference sequence). CDR3 size: 14 residues. Deletions cut 5 bases from V and 4 bases from J, with 14 bases between. The CDR3 is CASSVRTPPETQYF. Here the CDR3 DNA reads TGTGCCAGCAGCGTCCGGACACCCCCAGAGACCCAGTACTTC.

Here the CDR3 reads CASSIRGVKRRVSNYGYTF. The CDR3 coding sequence is TGTGCCAGTAGTATAAGGGGTGTAAAGAGGAGAGTCTCTAACTATGGCTACACCTTC. The rearrangement uses TRBV19 and TRBJ1-2; TRBD1 might be the D (5 bases). This CDR3 contains 19 residues. Trimming pared 2 bases from V and 0 bases from J, leaving 22 bases between. The germline V gene encodes CDR1 LNHDA and CDR2 SQIVND (reference sequence).

This clonotype showed up just a few times. The V gene is TRBV4-2, the J gene TRBJ1-1; 11 bases fit TRBD1. The length of the CDR3 is 15 residues. Looked up from germline, CDR1 is LGHNA and CDR2 is YNFKEQ. V trimming: 3 bases; J trimming: 4 bases; junction bases outside the gene matches: 4. CDR3 bases: TGTGCCAGCAGCCATGGGGGACAGGGGGGCACTGAAGCTTTCTTT. Amino acid sequence: CASSHGGQGGTEAFF.

This clonotype has just one count. V is TRBV9 and J is TRBJ2-5; D unclear. Trimming took 2 bases from V and 2 from J, leaving 10 bases between them. Per germline, CDR1 SGDLS and CDR2 YYNGEE. The CDR3 totals 14 residues. CDR3 protein: CASSVESWQETQYF. In DNA, the CDR3 is TGTGCCAGCAGCGTTGAGTCCTGGCAAGAGACCCAGTACTTC. Using reference TRBV9 and TRBJ2-5 for the parts outside the CDR3, the full variable domain is DSGVTQTPKHLITATGQRVTLRCSPRSGDLSVYWYQQSLDQGLQFLIQYYNGEERAKGNILERFSAQQFPDLHSELNLSSLELGDSALYFCASSVESWQETQYFGPGTRLLVL.

This clonotype appeared a few times. The chain links TRBV28 to TRBJ1-5; perhaps TRBD1 as D (5 bases). Germline CDR1 is MDHEN and CDR2 is SYDVKM. This CDR3 has 14 amino acids. The germline V and J ends were trimmed by 6 bases and 2 bases, with 11 bases remaining between them. CDR3 sequence (DNA): TGTGCCAGCAGCCCTATGGGGGGCAATCAGCCCCAGCATTTT. It translates to CASSPMGGNQPQHF. Full variable domain (outside the CDR3, taken from reference TRBV28 and TRBJ1-5): DVKVTQSSRYLVKRTGEKVFLECVQDMDHENMFWYRQDPGLGLRLIYFSYDVKMKEKGDIPEGYSVSREKKERFSLILESASTNQTSMYLCASSPMGGNQPQHFGDGTRLSIL.

This chain links TRBV7-2 with TRBJ2-7; D gene unclear. Germline loops: CDR1 SGHTA, CDR2 FQGNSA. The V end was cut by 8 bases, the J end by 1 base, with 12 bases between. CDR3 size: 13 residues. Here the CDR3 reads CASSQDQSYEQYF. The DNA of the CDR3 is TGTGCCAGCTCCCAAGATCAGTCCTACGAGCAGTACTTC.

This clonotype appeared a few times. As DNA, the CDR3 is TGTGCCAGCACTCTTTATGGGGAGTACGAGCAGTACTTC. This codes for CASTLYGEYEQYF. V usage is TRBV12-3 or TRBV12-4 and J usage is TRBJ2-7, with D perhaps matching TRBD2 (5 bases). The CDR3 is 13 amino acids. With 7 bases removed from V and 4 bases from J, the gap between germline ends came to 14 bases.

The DNA of the CDR3 is TGTGCCAGCAGCTTGTGGGGGTCCGGTGAGCAGTTCTTC. Residues: CASSLWGSGEQFF. This rearrangement joins TRBV5-8 to TRBJ2-1; D tentatively fits TRBD1 or TRBD2 (5 bases each). V lost 1 base and J lost 9, with 11 bases in between. The CDR3 extends over 13 amino acids. Germline V gene data show CDR1 as SGHTS and CDR2 as YDEGEE. The variable domain in full, with the rest retrieved from reference TRBV5-8 and TRBJ2-1, is EAGVTQSPTHLIKTRGQQATLRCSPISGHTSVYWYQQALGLGLQFLLWYDEGEERNRGNFPPRFSGRQFPNYSSELNVNALELEDSALYLCASSLWGSGEQFFGPGTRLTVL.

This sequence joins TRBV12-3 or TRBV12-4 and TRBJ2-5, with TRBD1 identical over 11 bases. The CDR3 covers 15 residues. After removal of 6 bases from V and 1 base from J, the junction contained 4 bases not matched to a gene. This CDR3 reads CASRPGTGGQETQYF. The CDR3 DNA reads TGTGCCAGCAGACCAGGGACAGGGGGCCAAGAGACCCAGTACTTC.

CDR3 nucleotides: TGCAGCGCTGGACAGGGGGCGAGTAATCAGCCCCAGCATTTT. It specifies CSAGQGASNQPQHF. The chain is built from TRBV20-1 and TRBJ1-5, with TRBD1 matching 11 bases. The CDR3 runs to 14 residues. In germline, CDR1 is DFQATT, CDR2 SNEGSKA (reference sequence).

The chain couples TRBV11-3 to TRBJ2-6; either TRBD1 or TRBD2 may fit D (5 bases each). CDR1 and CDR2 from the germline V gene are SGHNT and YENEEA. Trimming took off 5 bases at V and 0 bases at J, with 14 bases between the two ends. The CDR3 runs to 17 residues. CDR3 residues: CASSADRLHSGANVLTF. The CDR3, as DNA: TGTGCCAGCAGCGCCGACAGACTACACTCTGGGGCCAACGTCCTGACTTTC. The full variable domain, in which reference TRBV11-3 and TRBJ2-6 provide the parts outside the CDR3, is EAGVVQSPRYKIIEKKQPVAFWCNPISGHNTLYWYLQNLGQGPELLIRYENEEAVDDSQLPKDRFSAERLKGVDSTLKIQPAELGDSAVYLCASSADRLHSGANVLTFGAGSRLTVL.

The rearrangement links TRBV28 to TRBJ2-7, with D unresolved. The V gene lost 9 bases and the J gene lost 6 bases, with 21 bases spanning the gap. The CDR3 sequence is 14 residues long. Germline assignment: CDR1 MDHEN and CDR2 SYDVKM. CDR3 region: CASRIYGSMGEQYF. Here the CDR3 DNA reads TGTGCCAGTAGGATATATGGCAGCATGGGCGAGCAGTACTTC.

The chain has TRBV7-8 and TRBJ1-2; 11 bases fit TRBD1. This CDR3 contains 15 residues. The germline V gene has CDR1 SGHVS and CDR2 FQNEAQ. V lost 3 bases to trimming and J lost 5 bases; unmatched junction nucleotides: 5. CDR3 in amino acids: CASSFGTGGGYGYTF. CDR3 nucleotides: TGTGCCAGCAGCTTCGGGACAGGGGGTGGGTATGGCTACACCTTC.

V is TRBV5-1 and J is TRBJ2-7; 10 bases fit TRBD2. Germline V lookup: CDR1 SGHRS, CDR2 YFSETQ. There are 15 residues in the CDR3. With V trimmed by 4 bases and J by 4 bases, 8 bases remained unmatched. The CDR3 region is CASSPDGTSVYEQYF. In DNA form, the CDR3 reads TGCGCCAGCAGCCCCGACGGGACTAGCGTATACGAGCAGTACTTC.

This clonotype was seen only a few times. The J gene is TRBJ2-1, the V gene TRBV7-2, with 10 bases fitting TRBD2. The V and J ends lost 5 bases and 4 bases, in that order; junction bases with no gene match: 5. This CDR3 contains 15 residues. Germline CDR1 is SGHTA and CDR2 is FQGNSA. The CDR3 DNA reads as TGTGCCAGCAGCCCTACTAGCGGGGCTTACAATGAGCAGTTCTTC. Its translation is CASSPTSGAYNEQFF.